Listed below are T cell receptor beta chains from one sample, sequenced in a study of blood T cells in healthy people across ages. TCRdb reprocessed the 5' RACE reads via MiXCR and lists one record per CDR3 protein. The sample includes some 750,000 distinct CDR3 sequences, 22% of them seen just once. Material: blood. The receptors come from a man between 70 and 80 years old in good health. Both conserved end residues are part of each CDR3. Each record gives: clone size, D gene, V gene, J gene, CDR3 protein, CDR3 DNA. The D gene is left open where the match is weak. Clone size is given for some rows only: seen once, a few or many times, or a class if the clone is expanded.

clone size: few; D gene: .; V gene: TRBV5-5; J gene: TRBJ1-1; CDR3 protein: CASSLNLDLNTEAFF; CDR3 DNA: TGTGCCAGCAGCTTGAATTTGGACCTGAACACTGAAGCTTTCTTT
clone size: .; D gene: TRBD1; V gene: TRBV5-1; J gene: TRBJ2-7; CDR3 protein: CASSSALGTAVFSYEQYF; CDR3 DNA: TGCGCCAGCAGCTCGGCCCTTGGGACAGCGGTATTTTCCTACGAGCAGTACTTC
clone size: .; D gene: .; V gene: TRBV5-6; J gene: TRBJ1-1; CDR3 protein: CASSLGGKGTEAFF; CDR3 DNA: TGTGCCAGCAGCTTAGGGGGAAAAGGTACTGAAGCTTTCTTT
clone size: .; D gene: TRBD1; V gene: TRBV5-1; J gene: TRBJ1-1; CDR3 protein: CASSPDRGWGDTEAFF; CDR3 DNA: TGCGCCAGCAGCCCGGACAGGGGATGGGGGGACACTGAAGCTTTCTTT
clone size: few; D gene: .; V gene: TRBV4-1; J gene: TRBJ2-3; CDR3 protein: CASSQDARDTQYF; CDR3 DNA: TGCGCCAGCAGCCAAGATGCCCGGGATACGCAGTATTTT
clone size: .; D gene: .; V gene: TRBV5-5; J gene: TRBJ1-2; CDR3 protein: CASSPLYTRSGYTF; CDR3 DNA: TGTGCCAGCAGCCCCCTTTACACCAGGAGCGGCTACACCTTC
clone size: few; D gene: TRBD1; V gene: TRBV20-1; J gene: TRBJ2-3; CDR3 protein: CSARRQGFTDTQYF; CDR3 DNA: TGCAGTGCTAGAAGACAGGGTTTCACAGACACGCAGTATTTT
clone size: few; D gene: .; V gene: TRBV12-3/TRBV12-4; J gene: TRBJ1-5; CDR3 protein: CASSRGTSNQPQHF; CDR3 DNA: TGTGCCAGCAGCCGGGGGACTAGCAATCAGCCCCAGCATTTT
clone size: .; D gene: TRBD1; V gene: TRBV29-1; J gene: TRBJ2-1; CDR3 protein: CSVLSGGHGQFF; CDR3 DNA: TGCAGCGTTTTGTCAGGGGGACATGGGCAGTTCTTC
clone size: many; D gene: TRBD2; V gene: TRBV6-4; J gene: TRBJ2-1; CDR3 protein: CASSVSGDNNEQFF; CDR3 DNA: TGTGCCAGCAGTGTGAGCGGGGATAACAATGAGCAGTTCTTC
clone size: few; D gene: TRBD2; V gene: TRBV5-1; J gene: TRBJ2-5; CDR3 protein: CASEAGTTSGQETQYF; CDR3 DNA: TGCGCCAGCGAGGCGGGGACAACTAGCGGACAAGAGACCCAGTACTTC
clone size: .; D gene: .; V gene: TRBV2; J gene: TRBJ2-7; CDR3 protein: CAGRTPIHSKEIYEQYF; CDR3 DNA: TGTGCCGGCAGGACCCCCATACACAGCAAAGAAATTTACGAGCAGTACTTC
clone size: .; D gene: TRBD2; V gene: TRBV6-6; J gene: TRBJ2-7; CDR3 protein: CASSHPPTSGGYEQYF; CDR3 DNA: TGTGCCAGCAGTCATCCCCCTACTAGCGGGGGTTACGAGCAGTACTTC
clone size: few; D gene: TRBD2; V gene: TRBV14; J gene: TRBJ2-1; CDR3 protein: CASSQDWSGAIYNEQFF; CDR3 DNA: TGTGCCAGCAGCCAAGATTGGAGCGGGGCCATATACAATGAGCAGTTCTTC
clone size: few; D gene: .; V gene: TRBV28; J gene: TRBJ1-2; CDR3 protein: CASSPPLDSRFNYGYTF; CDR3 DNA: TGTGCCAGCAGTCCTCCTTTAGACAGCCGATTTAACTATGGCTACACCTTC
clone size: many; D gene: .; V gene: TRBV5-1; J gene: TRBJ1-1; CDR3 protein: CASKTGINTEAFF; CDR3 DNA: TGCGCCAGCAAAACAGGGATCAACACTGAAGCTTTCTTT
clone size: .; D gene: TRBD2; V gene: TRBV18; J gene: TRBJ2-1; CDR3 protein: CASSPASGVNEQFF; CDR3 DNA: TGTGCCAGCTCACCGGCTAGCGGGGTCAATGAGCAGTTCTTC
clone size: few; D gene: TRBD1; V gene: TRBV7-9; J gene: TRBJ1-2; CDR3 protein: CASNRQGNGYTF; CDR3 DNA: TGTGCCAGCAATAGACAGGGAAATGGCTACACCTTC
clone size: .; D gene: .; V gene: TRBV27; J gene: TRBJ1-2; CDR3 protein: CVSRPKGSPNYGYTF; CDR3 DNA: TGTGTCAGCAGGCCCAAAGGCAGCCCTAACTATGGCTACACCTTC
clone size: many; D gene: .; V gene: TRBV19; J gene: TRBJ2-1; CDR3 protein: CASSIVGNEQFF; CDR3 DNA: TGTGCCAGTAGTATAGTGGGGAATGAGCAGTTCTTC
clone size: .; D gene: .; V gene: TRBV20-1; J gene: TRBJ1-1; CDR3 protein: CSARDERRGVFSRTEAFF; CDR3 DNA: TGCAGTGCTAGAGATGAGCGGAGGGGGGTTTTCTCGCGCACTGAAGCTTTCTTT
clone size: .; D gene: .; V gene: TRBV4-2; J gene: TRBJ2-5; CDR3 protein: CASSQLGQQETQYF; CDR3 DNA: TGTGCCAGCAGCCAACTCGGACAGCAAGAGACCCAGTACTTC
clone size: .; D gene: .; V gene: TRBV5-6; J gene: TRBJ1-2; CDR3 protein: CASSPTGVGGYTF; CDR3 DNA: TGTGCCAGCAGCCCCACGGGGGTTGGCGGCTACACCTTC
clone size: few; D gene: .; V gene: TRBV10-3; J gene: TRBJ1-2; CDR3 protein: CAISAAGNYGYTF; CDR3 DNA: TGTGCCATCAGTGCAGCAGGCAACTATGGCTACACCTTC
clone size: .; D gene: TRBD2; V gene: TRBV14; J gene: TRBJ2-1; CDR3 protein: CASSPGLAGLGLYNEQLF; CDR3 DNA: TGTGCCAGCAGTCCGGGACTAGCGGGTCTCGGGCTATACAATGAGCAGCTCTTC
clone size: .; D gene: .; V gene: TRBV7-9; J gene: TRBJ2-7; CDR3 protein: CATVNTVVGDEQYF; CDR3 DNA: TGTGCCACCGTTAATACGGTAGTGGGGGACGAGCAGTACTTC
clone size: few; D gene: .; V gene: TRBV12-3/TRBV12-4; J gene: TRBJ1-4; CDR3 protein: CASSPRRKANEKLFF; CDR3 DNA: TGTGCCAGCAGTCCCCGGCGCAAAGCTAATGAAAAACTGTTTTTT
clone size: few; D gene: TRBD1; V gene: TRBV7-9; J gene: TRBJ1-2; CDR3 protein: CASSPGTGWDGYTF; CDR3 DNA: TGTGCCAGCAGCCCCGGGACAGGCTGGGATGGCTACACCTTC
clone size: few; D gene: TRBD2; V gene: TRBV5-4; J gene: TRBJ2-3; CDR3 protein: CASSPPQRGRDTQYF; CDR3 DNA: TGTGCCAGCAGCCCGCCCCAGCGGGGTCGGGATACGCAGTATTTT
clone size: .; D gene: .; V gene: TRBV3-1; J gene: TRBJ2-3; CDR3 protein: CASGGSITDTQYF; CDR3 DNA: TGTGCCAGCGGGGGCTCGATCACAGATACGCAGTATTTT
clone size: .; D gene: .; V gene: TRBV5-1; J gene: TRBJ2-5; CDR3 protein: CASSLASVSQETQYF; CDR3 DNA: TGCGCCAGCAGCTTGGCTAGCGTCAGCCAAGAGACCCAGTACTTC
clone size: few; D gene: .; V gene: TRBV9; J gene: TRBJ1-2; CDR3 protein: CASSVDPLEGSSGYTF; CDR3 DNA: TGTGCCAGCAGCGTAGACCCTCTGGAGGGCTCTAGCGGCTACACCTTC
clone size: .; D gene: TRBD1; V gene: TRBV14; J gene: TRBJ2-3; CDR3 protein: CASSLGQGQTDTQYF; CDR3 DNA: TGTGCCAGCAGCCTCGGACAGGGACAAACGGATACGCAGTATTTT
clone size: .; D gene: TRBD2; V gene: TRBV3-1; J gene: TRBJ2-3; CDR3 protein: CASSHHRADQRGGTDTQYF; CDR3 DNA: TGTGCCAGCAGCCATCATCGGGCGGACCAGCGGGGAGGCACAGATACGCAGTATTTT
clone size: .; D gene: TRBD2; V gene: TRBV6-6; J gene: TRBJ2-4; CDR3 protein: CASSLSGGTENIQYF; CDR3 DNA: TGTGCCAGCAGTCTCTCGGGAGGGACCGAAAACATTCAGTACTTC